This T cell receptor (beta chain) was sequenced during a study of blood T cell repertoires in COVID-19. Study-level background: The origin of the acute and convalescent COVID-19 samples was the United States, Italy and Spain. Sample material is recorded as cDNA or gDNA derived from T cells, B-cell-depleted T cells, or PBMCs.

CDR1 SGHRS and CDR2 YFSETQ come from the germline V gene. CDR3 length: 13 amino acids. V was clipped by 4 bases and J by 5 bases, with 12 bases between them. The authors' processing: Scientists estimated how many nucleated cells there were by amplifying reference gene primers. TCRdb's copy holds only in-frame clones and misses some; the assay was immunoSEQ multiplex PCR. That table furnishes V, J and clone size, whereas the DNA furnished D and trimming. The table includes 250,000 or so clones, 65% to 85% detected once. This clone was detected only a few times. The sample taken for sequencing was peripheral blood. The TCR comes from a middle-aged woman who had recovered from COVID-19. The genes are TRBV5-1 and TRBJ2-5, with D possibly TRBD1 on 6 matching bases. The DNA for the CDR3 is TGCGCCAGCAGCCCTACAGGGACCGAGACCCAGTACTTC. Translating it yields CASSPTGTETQYF.